This is a list of T cell receptor beta chains from one sample in a study of T cell changes during pregnancy in multiple sclerosis. Clones were read by immunoSEQ multiplex PCR, and TCRdb kept only the in-frame ones, dropping some. The repertoire includes 84,000 or so clones, about 94% of them detected once, and 2.5% sits in the top ten. Sequences were derived from peripheral blood, sampled in the third trimester of pregnancy. The receptors here all came from a female donor with multiple sclerosis, enrolled in a pregnancy study. Each CDR3 is given with its conserved first and last residue. Each record gives: J gene, clone size, D gene, CDR3 length, V gene, CDR3 protein, CDR3 DNA. D genes are given only for firm matches. Size is stated for part of the rows, as once, few or many counts, or as a class when the clone is expanded.

j_gene: TRBJ1-2; abundance: -; d_gene: -; len: 14; v_gene: TRBV6-1; CDR3aa: CASTLLGGRRGYTF; CDR3nt: TGTGCCAGCACCCTGCTTGGGGGCCGGCGTGGCTACACCTTC
j_gene: TRBJ2-3; abundance: once; d_gene: TRBD1; len: 13; v_gene: TRBV7-3; CDR3aa: CASSSTGERAQYF; CDR3nt: TGTGCCAGCAGCTCTACAGGGGAACGCGCGCAGTATTTT
j_gene: TRBJ2-1; abundance: -; d_gene: -; len: 12; v_gene: TRBV29-1; CDR3aa: CSVRARYNEQFF; CDR3nt: TGCAGCGTTAGAGCCCGGTACAATGAGCAGTTCTTC
j_gene: TRBJ1-2; abundance: -; d_gene: TRBD1; len: 16; v_gene: TRBV28; CDR3aa: CASSLFGTGGHYGYTF; CDR3nt: TGTGCCAGCAGTTTATTTGGGACAGGGGGCCACTATGGCTACACCTTC
j_gene: TRBJ1-1; abundance: -; d_gene: -; len: 16; v_gene: TRBV5-1; CDR3aa: CASSLPRDIMNTEAFF; CDR3nt: TGCGCCAGCAGCCTACCCAGGGACATCATGAACACTGAAGCTTTCTTT
j_gene: TRBJ1-2; abundance: -; d_gene: -; len: 13; v_gene: TRBV7-3; CDR3aa: CASSSQAGDGYTF; CDR3nt: TGTGCCAGCAGCTCCCAGGCGGGGGATGGCTACACCTTC
j_gene: TRBJ2-3; abundance: once; d_gene: -; len: 15; v_gene: TRBV2; CDR3aa: CASSPAVAGSNTQYF; CDR3nt: TGTGCCAGCAGCCCCGCGGTAGCCGGGTCGAATACGCAGTATTTT
j_gene: TRBJ2-1; abundance: -; d_gene: -; len: 19; v_gene: TRBV11-3; CDR3aa: CASSLDVGGGDKFDNEQFF; CDR3nt: TGTGCCAGCAGCTTAGACGTCGGTGGGGGGGACAAATTCGACAATGAGCAGTTCTTC
j_gene: TRBJ1-1; abundance: few; d_gene: -; len: 15; v_gene: TRBV9; CDR3aa: CASSVQGVLNTEAFF; CDR3nt: TGTGCCAGCAGCGTGCAGGGTGTCCTGAACACTGAAGCTTTCTTT
j_gene: TRBJ1-2; abundance: -; d_gene: -; len: 15; v_gene: TRBV7-2; CDR3aa: CASSLVGPGGDGYTF; CDR3nt: TGTGCCAGCAGCTTAGTGGGGCCGGGGGGCGATGGCTACACCTTC
j_gene: TRBJ1-2; abundance: -; d_gene: -; len: 13; v_gene: TRBV10-3; CDR3aa: CAISESVGSGYTF; CDR3nt: TGTGCCATCAGTGAGTCGGTGGGGAGCGGCTACACCTTC
j_gene: TRBJ2-7; abundance: once; d_gene: -; len: 14; v_gene: TRBV27; CDR3aa: CASSLVWGGYEQYF; CDR3nt: TGTGCCAGCAGTTTAGTTTGGGGAGGCTACGAGCAGTACTTC
j_gene: TRBJ1-2; abundance: -; d_gene: -; len: 21; v_gene: TRBV18; CDR3aa: CASSPSSPLDSPPLMGYGYTF; CDR3nt: TGTGCCAGCTCACCTTCTAGTCCACTGGACAGTCCCCCTTTAATGGGTTATGGCTACACCTTC
j_gene: TRBJ1-4; abundance: -; d_gene: TRBD1; len: 14; v_gene: TRBV29-1; CDR3aa: CSAVGTGSNEKLFF; CDR3nt: TGCAGCGCCGTGGGGACAGGGAGTAATGAAAAACTGTTTTTT
j_gene: TRBJ2-2; abundance: -; d_gene: -; len: 14; v_gene: TRBV7-2; CDR3aa: CASSLEGITGELFF; CDR3nt: TGTGCCAGCAGCTTAGAGGGGATAACCGGGGAGCTGTTTTTT
j_gene: TRBJ2-7; abundance: -; d_gene: -; len: 15; v_gene: TRBV15; CDR3aa: CATSRRQDPRDEQYF; CDR3nt: TGTGCCACCAGCAGACGACAGGACCCCAGGGACGAGCAGTACTTC